What follows is one TCR beta chain and its context. This clonotype was picked up one time. There is no known antigen for this receptor. No base-level quality is on record; no much larger clone is a single base apart. On its own, one read is weak support. Inclusive of the bounding cysteine and phenylalanine, the CDR3 is 16 residues long. Solely the CDR3 DNA is kept, with 48 bases framed from the first base. The germline V gene (reference sequence) specifies SEHNR as CDR1 and FQNEAQ as CDR2. At the junction V is shortened by 3 bases and J by 3 bases, with 16 bases in between. This entry comes from a study of CD8 T cells in Susac syndrome (dated by TCRdb to about 2019). Regarding the research as a whole: The study used repertoire sequencing to test whether antigen drove CD8+ T cell activation and differentiation in Susac syndrome.

The paper as a whole reports these results and caveats: The TCR sequencing and HLA analysis was acknowledged to have included a relatively small number of individuals.

Peripheral blood CD8+ and CD4+ T cells from healthy donors, Susac syndrome patients and multiple sclerosis patients were profiled using high-throughput TCR beta sequencing. The healthy donors served as controls matched for age and sex. Bulk CD8+ and CD4+ T cells were purified by magnetic negative isolation, whereas CD8+ TEMRA cells were enriched by FACS. Blood was collected in EDTA tubes and processed within 24 hours, with PBMCs isolated through density gradient centrifugation. PBMCs destined for TCR sequencing were cryopreserved in liquid nitrogen and later thawed in a 37 °C water bath. The sorted or isolated CD4+, CD8+ and CD8+ TEMRA cells reached a purity of at least 90%. RNA was extracted with the RNeasy kit and about 0.5 to 1 ug was reverse transcribed using random hexamers. The immunoSEQ multiplex PCR assay, which covers 54 Vbeta and 13 Jbeta segments, was used to amplify TCR beta CDR3 regions. To correct PCR amplification bias, a synthetic template baseline was used for both primer optimization and computational correction. Turning to the authors' computational methods: Reads were annotated to V, D and J genes per IMGT and analyzed with immunoSEQ Analyzer, keeping only productive sequences. To calculate clonality, Shannon entropy was normalized by log2 of the number of productive unique sequences and then subtracted from one. For each patient and control, public and private clones were evaluated among the 100 most prevalent clones. Clones were defined as Susac-specific when absent from the healthy and MS cohorts, from roughly 1,100 published viral clones and from other ImmuneACCESS disease sequences. The public reads were reprocessed in TCRdb via fastp at Q25 and MiXCR, keeping in-frame beta chains. Duplicate CDR3 protein sequences are folded into a single record with the most common DNA and genes. These V and J calls rely on TCRdb rather than the paper's analysis. The sample table lists about 120,000 distinct CDR3 sequences, 85% to 95% of them with a count of one. The top ten clonotypes cover 0.13% to 0.15% of the sample.

The V and J genes are TRBV7-9 and TRBJ2-3, with an unclear D gene assignment. Sequenced: CD4+ T cells from PBMCs. This TCR was recovered from a human donor in good health. The CDR3 reads as follows: CASSFPDSRATDTQYF. The nucleotide sequence is given as TGTGCCAGCAGCTTCCCCGACTCGCGAGCTACAGATACGCAGTATTTT.